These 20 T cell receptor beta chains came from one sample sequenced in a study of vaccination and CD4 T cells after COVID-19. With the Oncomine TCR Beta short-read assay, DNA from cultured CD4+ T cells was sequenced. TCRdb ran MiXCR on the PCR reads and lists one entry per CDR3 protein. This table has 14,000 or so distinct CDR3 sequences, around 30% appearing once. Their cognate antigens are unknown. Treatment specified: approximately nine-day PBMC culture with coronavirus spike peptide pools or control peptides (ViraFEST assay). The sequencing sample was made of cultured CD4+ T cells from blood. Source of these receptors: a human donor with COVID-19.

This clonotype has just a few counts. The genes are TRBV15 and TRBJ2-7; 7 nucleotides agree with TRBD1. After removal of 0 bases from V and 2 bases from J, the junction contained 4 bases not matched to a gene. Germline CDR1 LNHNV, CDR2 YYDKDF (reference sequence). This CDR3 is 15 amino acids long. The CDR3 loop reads CATSRDWTGAYEQYF. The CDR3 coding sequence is TGTGCCACCAGCAGAGACTGGACAGGAGCCTACGAGCAGTACTTC.

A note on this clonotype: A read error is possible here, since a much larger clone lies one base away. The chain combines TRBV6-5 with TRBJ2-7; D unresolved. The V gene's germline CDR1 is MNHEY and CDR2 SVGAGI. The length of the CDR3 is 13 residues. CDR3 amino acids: CAGSYSTGYEQYF. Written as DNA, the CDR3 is TGTGCCGGCAGTTACTCGACGGGCTACGAGCAGTACTTC.

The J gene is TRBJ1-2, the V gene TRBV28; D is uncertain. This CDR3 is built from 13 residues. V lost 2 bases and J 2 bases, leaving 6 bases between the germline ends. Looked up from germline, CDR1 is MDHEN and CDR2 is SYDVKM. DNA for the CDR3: TGTGCCAGCAGTTTAAGGGCGAACTATGGCTACACCTTC. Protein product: CASSLRANYGYTF.

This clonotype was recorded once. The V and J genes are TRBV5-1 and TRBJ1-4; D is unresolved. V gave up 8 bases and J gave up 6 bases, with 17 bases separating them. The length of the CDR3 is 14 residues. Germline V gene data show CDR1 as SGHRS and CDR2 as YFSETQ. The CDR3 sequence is CASTTGPPDEKLFF. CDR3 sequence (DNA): TGCGCCAGTACTACCGGTCCGCCGGATGAAAAACTGTTTTTT.

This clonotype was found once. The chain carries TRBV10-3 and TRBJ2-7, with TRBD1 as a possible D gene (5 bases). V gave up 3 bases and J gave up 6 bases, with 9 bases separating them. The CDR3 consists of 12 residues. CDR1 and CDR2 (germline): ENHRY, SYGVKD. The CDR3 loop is CAISDTGSEQYF. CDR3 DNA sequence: TGTGCCATCAGTGACACAGGCAGCGAGCAGTACTTC.

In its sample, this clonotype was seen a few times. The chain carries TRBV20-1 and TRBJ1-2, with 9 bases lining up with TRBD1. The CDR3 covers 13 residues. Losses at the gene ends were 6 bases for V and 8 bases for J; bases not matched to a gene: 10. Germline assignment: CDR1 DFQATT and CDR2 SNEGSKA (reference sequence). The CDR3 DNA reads TGCAGTGCAAGCTTAAACAGGGGGCGAGGCTACACCTTC. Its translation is CSASLNRGRGYTF.

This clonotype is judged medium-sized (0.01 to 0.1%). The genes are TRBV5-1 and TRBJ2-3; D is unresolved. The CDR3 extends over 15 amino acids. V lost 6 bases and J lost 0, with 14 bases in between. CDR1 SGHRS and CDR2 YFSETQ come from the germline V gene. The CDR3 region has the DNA TGCGCCAGCAAGGAATACAGTTCTAGCACAGATACGCAGTATTTT. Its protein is CASKEYSSSTDTQYF.

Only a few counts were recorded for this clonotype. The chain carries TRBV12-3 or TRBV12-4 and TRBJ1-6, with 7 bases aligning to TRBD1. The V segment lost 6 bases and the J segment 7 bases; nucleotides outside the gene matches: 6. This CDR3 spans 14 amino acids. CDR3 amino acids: CASSPGQLNSPLHF. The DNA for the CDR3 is TGTGCCAGCAGCCCGGGACAGCTGAATTCACCCCTCCACTTT.

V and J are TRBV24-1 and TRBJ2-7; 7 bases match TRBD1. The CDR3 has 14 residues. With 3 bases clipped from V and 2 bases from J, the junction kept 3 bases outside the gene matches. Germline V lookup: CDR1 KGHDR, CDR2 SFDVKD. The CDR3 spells CATSDRTGTYEQYF. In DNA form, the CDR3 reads TGTGCCACCAGTGATAGGACAGGCACCTACGAGCAGTACTTC.

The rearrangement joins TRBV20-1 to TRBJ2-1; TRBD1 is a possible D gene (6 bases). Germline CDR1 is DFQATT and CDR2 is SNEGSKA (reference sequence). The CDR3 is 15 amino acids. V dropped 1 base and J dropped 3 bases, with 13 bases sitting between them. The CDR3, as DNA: TGCAGTGCTAGAGGCAGGGGCGATATCTACAATGAGCAGTTCTTC. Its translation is CSARGRGDIYNEQFF.

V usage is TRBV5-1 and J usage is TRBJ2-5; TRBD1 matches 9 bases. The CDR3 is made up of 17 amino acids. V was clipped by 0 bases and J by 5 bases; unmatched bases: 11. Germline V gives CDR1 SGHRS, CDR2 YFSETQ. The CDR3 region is CASSLGDRADGWETQYF. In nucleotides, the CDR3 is TGCGCCAGCAGCTTGGGGGACAGGGCCGATGGGTGGGAGACCCAGTACTTC.

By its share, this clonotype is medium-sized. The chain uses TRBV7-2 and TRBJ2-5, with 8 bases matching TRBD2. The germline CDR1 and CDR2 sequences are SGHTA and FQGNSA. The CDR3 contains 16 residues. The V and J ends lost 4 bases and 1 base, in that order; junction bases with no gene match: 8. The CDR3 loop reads CASSSIAGRSQETQYF. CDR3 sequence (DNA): TGTGCCAGCAGCTCGATAGCGGGGCGATCCCAAGAGACCCAGTACTTC.

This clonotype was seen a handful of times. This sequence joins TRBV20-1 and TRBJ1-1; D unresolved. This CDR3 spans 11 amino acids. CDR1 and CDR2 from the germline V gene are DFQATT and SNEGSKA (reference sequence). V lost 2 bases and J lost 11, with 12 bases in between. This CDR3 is CSARLDFQAFF. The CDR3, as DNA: TGCAGTGCTAGATTGGATTTTCAGGCTTTCTTT.

The CDR3 DNA reads TGTGCCAGCAGCTTAGGGGCAAGGAACTATGGCTACACCTTC. Its protein product is CASSLGARNYGYTF. This chain joins TRBV7-2 and TRBJ1-2; D unresolved. Germline CDR1 is SGHTA and CDR2 is FQGNSA. Trimming stripped 1 base from V and 2 bases from J, with 8 bases between. The CDR3 totals 14 residues.

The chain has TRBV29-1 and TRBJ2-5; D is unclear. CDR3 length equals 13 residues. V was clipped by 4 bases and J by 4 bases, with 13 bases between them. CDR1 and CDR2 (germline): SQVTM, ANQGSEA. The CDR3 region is CSVGFAYGETQYF. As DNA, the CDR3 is TGCAGCGTTGGGTTTGCCTACGGAGAGACCCAGTACTTC.

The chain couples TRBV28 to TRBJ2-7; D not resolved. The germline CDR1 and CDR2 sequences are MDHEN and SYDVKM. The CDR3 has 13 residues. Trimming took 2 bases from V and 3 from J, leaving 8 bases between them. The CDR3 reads CASSLQAVYEQYF. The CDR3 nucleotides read TGTGCCAGCAGTTTACAAGCAGTCTACGAGCAGTACTTC.

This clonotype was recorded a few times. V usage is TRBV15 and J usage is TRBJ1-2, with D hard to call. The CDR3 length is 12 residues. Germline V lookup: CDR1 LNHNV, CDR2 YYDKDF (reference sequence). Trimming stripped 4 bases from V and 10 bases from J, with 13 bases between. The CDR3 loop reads CATSMERVHYTF. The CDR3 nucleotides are TGTGCCACCAGCATGGAGAGGGTACACTACACCTTC.

CDR3 sequence (DNA): TGTGCCAGTAGTAAGACAGAAAGGAACACTGAAGCTTTCTTT. Residues: CASSKTERNTEAFF. This rearrangement joins TRBV19 to TRBJ1-1, with D maybe TRBD1 (5 bases). Germline V lookup: CDR1 LNHDA, CDR2 SQIVND (reference sequence). V was cut by 4 bases and J by 1 base, with 10 bases left in between. The CDR3 consists of 14 residues. The whole variable domain, remainder taken from reference TRBV19 and TRBJ1-1, is DGGITQSPKYLFRKEGQNVTLSCEQNLNHDAMYWYRQDPGQGLRLIYYSQIVNDFQKGDIAEGYSVSREKKESFPLTVTSAQKNPTAFYLCASSKTERNTEAFFGQGTRLTVV.

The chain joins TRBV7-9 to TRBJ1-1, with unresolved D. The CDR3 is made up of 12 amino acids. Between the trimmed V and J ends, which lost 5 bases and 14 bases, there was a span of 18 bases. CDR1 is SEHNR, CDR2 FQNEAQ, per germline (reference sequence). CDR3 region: CASSLGPPTEFF. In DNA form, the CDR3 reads TGTGCCAGCAGCCTGGGTCCTCCCACGGAGTTCTTT.

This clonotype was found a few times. CDR3 nucleotides: TGTGCCAGCAGGATTGGGGGAGTGGATCAGCCCCAGCATTTT. Protein: CASRIGGVDQPQHF. The rearrangement links TRBV2 to TRBJ1-5, with D perhaps TRBD1 (5 bases). V was shortened by 6 bases and J by 5 bases, with 14 bases between the two germline ends. The length of the CDR3 is 14 residues. CDR1 SNHLY and CDR2 FYNNEI come from the germline V gene. The full variable domain, its missing parts supplied by reference TRBV2 and TRBJ1-5, is EPEVTQTPSHQVTQMGQEVILRCVPISNHLYFYWYRQILGQKVEFLVSFYNNEISEKSEIFDDQFSVERPDGSNFTLKIRSTKLEDSAMYFCASRIGGVDQPQHFGDGTRLSIL.